This T cell receptor (beta chain) was found in a study of blood T cell repertoires in COVID-19. The overall study: There were acute and convalescent COVID-19 samples, and they came from the United States, Italy and Spain. T cells, B-cell-depleted T cells, or PBMCs supplied cDNA or gDNA.

Source study methods: From reference gene primer amplification, estimates of nucleated cell counts were derived. Measured with immunoSEQ multiplex PCR; TCRdb has only the in-frame clones, and not every one. D and trimming were read from the DNA, whereas the V and J calls and clone size are those reported in that table. The sample lists about 210,000 clones, over 75% occurring once. CDR1 is MNHNY, CDR2 SVGAGI, per germline (reference sequence). The length of the CDR3 is 14 residues. V was cut by 3 bases and J by 1 base, with 9 bases left in between. Seattle patients were enrolled during active infection and followed longitudinally.

This clonotype was sampled from a man in his forties or fifties with COVID-19, enrolled during active disease. What was sequenced was peripheral blood. The chain uses TRBV6-6 and TRBJ1-1; D is uncertain. CDR3: CASSYQPGNTEAFF. DNA of the CDR3: TGTGCCAGCAGTTATCAGCCAGGGAACACTGAAGCTTTCTTT.